The T cell receptor (beta chain) under discussion was sequenced for a study of cytomegalovirus exposure and HLA in healthy donors. Background on the study: Both the 120 validation repertoires and the roughly 700 first-cohort repertoires used the same platform, as reported by a later analysis.

Notes on the study in general: The TCR clusters that emerged in the first cohort tended, a later analysis found, to co-occur in the approximately 130 validation repertoires.

As for this clone: What it recognizes is unknown.

Assay: immunoSEQ multiplex PCR; the TCRdb copy retains only in-frame clones and omits some. The sample has some 74,000 clones, over 85% seen once. The donors were members of the validation cohort comprising roughly 130 subjects, separate from the approximately 710-subject first cohort. This CDR3 region has 18 residues. Germline V CDR1 and CDR2: MGHRA, YSYEKL. V dropped 7 bases and J dropped 7; count of bases not matched to a gene: 19. The chain links TRBV4-1 to TRBJ2-1, with 10 positions matching TRBD2. Input material: PBMCs. The origin of this receptor is a woman aged 25 to 39 in good health and CMV-seronegative. CDR3 sequence: CASTMSGRAGLAVNEQFF. CDR3 nucleotide sequence: TGCGCCAGCACCATGAGCGGGAGGGCCGGGTTGGCGGTGAATGAGCAGTTCTTC.